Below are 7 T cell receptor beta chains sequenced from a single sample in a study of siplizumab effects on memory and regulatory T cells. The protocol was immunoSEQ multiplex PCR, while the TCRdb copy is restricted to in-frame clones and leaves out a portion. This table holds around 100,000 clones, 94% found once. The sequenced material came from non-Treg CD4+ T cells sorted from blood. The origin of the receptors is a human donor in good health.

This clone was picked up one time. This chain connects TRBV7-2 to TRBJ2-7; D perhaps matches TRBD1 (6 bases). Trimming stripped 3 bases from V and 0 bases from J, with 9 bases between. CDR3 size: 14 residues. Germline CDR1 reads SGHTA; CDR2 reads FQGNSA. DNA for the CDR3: TGTGCCAGCAGCTTCTGGGACAACTCCTACGAGCAGTACTTC. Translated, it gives CASSFWDNSYEQYF.

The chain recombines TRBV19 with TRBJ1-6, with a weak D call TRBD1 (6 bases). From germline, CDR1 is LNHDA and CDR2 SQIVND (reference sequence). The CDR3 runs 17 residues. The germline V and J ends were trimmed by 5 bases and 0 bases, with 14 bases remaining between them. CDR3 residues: CASSFRQESSYNSPLHF. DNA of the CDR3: TGTGCCAGTAGTTTCCGACAGGAATCCTCCTATAATTCACCCCTCCACTTT.

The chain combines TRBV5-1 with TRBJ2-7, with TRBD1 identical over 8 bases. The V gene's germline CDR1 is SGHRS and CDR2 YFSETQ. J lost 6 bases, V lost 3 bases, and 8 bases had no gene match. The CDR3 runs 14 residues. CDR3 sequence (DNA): TGCGCCAGCAGCTCAAGGACAGGGCCCAGCGAGCAGTACTTC. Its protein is CASSSRTGPSEQYF. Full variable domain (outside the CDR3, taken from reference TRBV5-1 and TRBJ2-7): KAGVTQTPRYLIKTRGQQVTLSCSPISGHRSVSWYQQTPGQGLQFLFEYFSETQRNKGNFPGRFSGRQFSNSRSEMNVSTLELGDSALYLCASSSRTGPSEQYFGPGTRLTVT.

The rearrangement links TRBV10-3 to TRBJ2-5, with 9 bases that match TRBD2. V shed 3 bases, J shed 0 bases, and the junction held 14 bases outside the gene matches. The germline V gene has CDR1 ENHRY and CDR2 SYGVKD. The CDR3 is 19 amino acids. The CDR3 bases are TGTGCCATCAGTGAAGGACCCGATGCCAGCGGGGGGAACCAAGAGACCCAGTACTTC. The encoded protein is CAISEGPDASGGNQETQYF.

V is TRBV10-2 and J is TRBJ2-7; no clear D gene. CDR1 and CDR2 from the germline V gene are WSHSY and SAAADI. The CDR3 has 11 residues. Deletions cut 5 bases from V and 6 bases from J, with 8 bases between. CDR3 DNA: TGCGCCAGCAGTACGATTGGCGAGCAGTACTTC. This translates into CASSTIGEQYF.

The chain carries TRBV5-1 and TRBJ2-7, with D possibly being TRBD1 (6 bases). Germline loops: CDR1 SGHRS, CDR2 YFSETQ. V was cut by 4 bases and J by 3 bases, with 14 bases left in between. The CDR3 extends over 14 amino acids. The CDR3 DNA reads TGCGCCAGCAGCCTCGGGACACCGTTCTACGAGCAGTACTTC. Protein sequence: CASSLGTPFYEQYF.

The CDR3 loop is CAISESLQDSYEQYF. In DNA, the CDR3 is TGTGCCATCAGTGAGTCGCTCCAGGACTCCTACGAGCAGTACTTC. The chain links TRBV10-3 to TRBJ2-7; D remains unclear. The V gene lost 0 bases and the J gene lost 0 bases, with 9 bases spanning the gap. This CDR3 is 15 amino acids long. CDR1 and CDR2 from the germline V gene are ENHRY and SYGVKD.